Given below is one T cell receptor beta chain in context. Its antigen is not identified. The data derive from a study of vaccination effects on CD4 cells after COVID-19. General study results and limits: Just 1 of 255 vaccine-induced clones in healthy recipients was cross-reactive.

Only in-frame clones appear in the TCRdb table, and some are missing; sequencing was by immunoSEQ multiplex PCR. Here the sample spans about 59,000 clones, roughly 78% being singletons. V was pared by 5 bases and J by 1 base, with 12 bases between. This CDR3 is built from 14 residues. Per germline, CDR1 SGHRS and CDR2 YFSETQ. The ViraFEST assay expanded antigen-specific CD4+ T cells with viral peptide pools before sequencing. The authors isolated CD4+ T cells after more than eight days of culture. The participants, recipients of two vaccine doses, got either BNT162b2 or mRNA-1273. Neither prior SARS-CoV-2 infection nor positive nucleocapsid antibodies were present in the vaccine recipients. PBMC cultures contained 1.8 million or so cells per well, about 10 IU/ml IL-2 and around 9.4 ug/ml peptides.

The clonotype originates from a human donor who received a COVID-19 vaccine. V usage is TRBV5-1 and J usage is TRBJ1-1; D is unclear. Sequencing used CD4+ T cells from PBMCs cultured with HCoV-OC43 spike peptides, obtained after COVID-19 vaccination. Subset of the sample: HCoV-OC43 spike overlapping peptide pool stimulation. CDR3 protein: CASSPTAGNTEAFF. CDR3 DNA: TGCGCCAGCAGTCCGACGGCGGGGAACACTGAAGCTTTCTTT.